Listed below are T cell receptor beta chains from one sample, sequenced in a study of blood T cell repertoires in COVID-19. Profiling relied on immunoSEQ multiplex PCR, and the TCRdb table lists in-frame clones only, not all of them. Here the sample spans some 150,000 clones, 65% to 90% being singletons. Sample: peripheral blood. The receptors originated from a woman in her forties or fifties with acute or convalescent COVID-19. The CDR3 runs from the conserved cysteine through the conserved F or W.

>TRBV4-3|TRBJ1-1
CASSQRLGQDMNTEAFF
>TRBV27|TRBJ1-2
CASSSSGYYGYTF
>TRBV28|TRBJ2-7
CASSGGLAVYEQYF
>TRBV19|TRBJ1-6
CASSLQGGTYNSPLHF
>TRBV12-3/TRBV12-4|TRBJ2-7
CASSFGEYEQYF
>TRBV7-2|TRBJ1-1
CASSKGGDTEAFF
>TRBV6-5|TRBJ2-1
CASSYVAGAYNEQFF
>TRBV27|TRBJ1-3
CASTRSRNTIYF
>TRBV5-1|TRBJ2-5
CASSYMTSGSWETQYF
>TRBV29-1|TRBJ2-7
CSVGTSGRAGPHYEQYF
>TRBV11-2|TRBJ2-3
CASSLDRASTDTQYF
>TRBV6-5|TRBJ1-6
CASSYSILGPNSPLHF
>TRBV2|TRBJ1-2
CASNRQRSNYGYTF
>TRBV29-1|TRBJ1-1
CSAYRPQDTEAFF
>TRBV23-1|TRBJ1-5
CASSPGTGESQPQHF
>TRBV10-3|TRBJ2-1
CATLYSGSRNEQFF
>TRBV4-1|TRBJ1-4
CASRQSGGGLEKLFF